This TCR beta chain was identified during a study of OX40 agonist ivuxolimab in advanced cancers. Study-wide results and caveats: On average, CD8+ T cells showed a greater number of expanded clones than CD4+. The study did not work out the antigen specificity of the expanded peripheral T cells.

Note on this clone: Its specificity is unknown.

CDR3 length: 13 amino acids. Germline V gene lookup returns CDR1 LGHNA and CDR2 YSLEER. Trimming shortened V by 4 bases and J by 1 base, and 7 bases separated the two germline ends. The data were produced by immunoSEQ multiplex PCR, yet TCRdb's version contains in-frame clones alone and is incomplete. The table shows under 85,000 clones, with 85% to 90% occurring only once. The receptor comes from an adult with an advanced solid tumor such as melanoma, head and neck, liver or kidney cancer. The specimen comprised CD4+ or CD8+ T cells sorted from blood, sampled in a trial of the OX40 agonist ivuxolimab. This rearrangement joins TRBV4-3 to TRBJ1-1, with D unresolved. CDR3 region: CASSREENTEAFF. The CDR3 DNA follows: TGCGCCAGCAGCCGAGAGGAGAACACTGAAGCTTTCTTT.